This T cell receptor (beta chain) was recovered during a study of Ad26.COV2.S vaccination and SARS-CoV-2 variants. The study's findings and limits: Similar non-spike TCR breadth was seen in vaccine and placebo recipients.

The length of the CDR3 is 15 residues. Looked up from germline, CDR1 is MGHRA and CDR2 is YSYEKL. Trimming removed 1 base at V and 4 bases at J, with 13 bases between. For this clone: Antigen unknown.

Treatment in this sample: 15 to 20 received Ad26.COV2.S at low or high dose, single or two shots; 5 received placebo; per-sample allocation not given. Samples were taken on day 63 after the first vaccine or placebo injection. Measured with immunoSEQ multiplex PCR; TCRdb has only the in-frame clones, and not every one. The sample lists 250,000 to 300,000 clones, around 87% seen once, with about 3.6% in the top ten. Sequences were derived from peripheral blood, sampled in a trial of Ad26.COV2.S vaccine versus placebo. This chain links TRBV4-1 with TRBJ2-5; no clear D gene. The TCR sequence derives from a person between 18 and 65 years old who received the Ad26.COV2.S COVID-19 vaccine or a placebo. The CDR3 here is CASSQVPARGETQYF. The CDR3 DNA reads TGCGCCAGCAGCCAAGTCCCGGCAAGAGGAGAGACCCAGTACTTC.